Shown below are 19 T cell receptor beta chains from a single sample sequenced in a study of blood T cell repertoires in COVID-19. Produced via immunoSEQ multiplex PCR; TCRdb's table is partial and in-frame only. The data show roughly 220,000 clones, with just over 85% seen just once and 3% to 4.5% held by the top ten. The sequenced sample was PBMCs or T cells enriched from blood (not recorded which). These receptors were obtained from a woman between 40 and 50 years old with acute COVID-19.

V and J are TRBV5-4 and TRBJ2-7; D possibly corresponds to TRBD1 (6 bases). CDR1 is SGHNT and CDR2 is YYREEE in the germline V gene (reference sequence). This CDR3 is built from 15 residues. Trimming took off 4 bases at V and 2 bases at J, with 16 bases between the two ends. CDR3 DNA sequence: TGTGCCAGCAGCCTCCGGACAGCACCGACCTACGAGCAGTACTTC. Translation gives CASSLRTAPTYEQYF.

The chain uses TRBV7-9 and TRBJ1-2, with D hard to call. Looked up from germline, CDR1 is SEHNR and CDR2 is FQNEAQ (reference sequence). With 5 bases removed from V and 1 base from J, the gap between germline ends came to 11 bases. The CDR3 is made up of 14 amino acids. As DNA, the CDR3 is TGTGCCAGCAGCGGACTTGGGAGTAACTATGGCTACACCTTC. Its protein is CASSGLGSNYGYTF.

The chain couples TRBV7-2 to TRBJ1-5, with D perhaps TRBD1 (6 bases). This CDR3 comprises 15 residues. Germline V gene sequence: CDR1 SGHTA, CDR2 FQGNSA. The ends were cut back, 0 bases at V and 4 bases at J, with 10 bases in the middle. The CDR3: CASSLAGRGNQPQHF. Written as DNA, the CDR3 is TGTGCCAGCAGCTTAGCGGGCAGGGGAAATCAGCCCCAGCATTTT.

This CDR3 reads CASNMGTESTDTQYF. CDR3 bases: TGTGCCAGCAATATGGGGACAGAGAGCACAGATACGCAGTATTTT. The chain carries TRBV7-8 and TRBJ2-3; the match to TRBD1 covers 7 bases. V was clipped by 7 bases and J by 0 bases; unmatched bases: 7. Germline lookup yields CDR1 SGHVS and CDR2 FQNEAQ. The CDR3 sequence is 15 residues long. The whole variable domain, filled in from reference TRBV7-8 and TRBJ2-3, reads GAGVSQSPRYKVAKRGQDVALRCDPISGHVSLFWYQQALGQGPEFLTYFQNEAQLDKSGLPSDRFFAERPEGSVSTLKIQRTQQEDSAVYLCASNMGTESTDTQYFGPGTRLTVL.

The V and J genes are TRBV5-1 and TRBJ1-1; D is ambiguous. Germline values: CDR1 SGHRS, CDR2 YFSETQ. The CDR3 contains 13 residues. V dropped 0 bases and J dropped 6 bases, with 9 bases sitting between them. The CDR3 coding sequence is TGCGCCAGCAGCTTGGATGGGAGGCCTGAAGCTTTCTTT. This translates into CASSLDGRPEAFF.

V is TRBV7-9 and J is TRBJ1-1; D might be TRBD1 (5 bases). V dropped 3 bases and J dropped 2 bases, with 16 bases sitting between them. The CDR3 loop spans 16 amino acids. In germline, CDR1 is SEHNR, CDR2 FQNEAQ (reference sequence). DNA of the CDR3: TGTGCCAGCAGCTTGGGTGGCAGGGCCCTAAACACTGAAGCTTTCTTT. The encoded protein is CASSLGGRALNTEAFF.

The CDR3 nucleotides are TGTGCCAGTTCCAGGGGGCAATCGGAGACCCAGTACTTC. The encoded protein is CASSRGQSETQYF. J is TRBJ2-5 and V is TRBV10-3; 8 bases fit TRBD1. Per the germline V gene, CDR1 is ENHRY and CDR2 is SYGVKD. There are 13 residues in the CDR3. V shed 10 bases and J 5 bases; nucleotides not matched to a gene: 9.

The chain carries TRBV19 and TRBJ1-2; 7 bases fit TRBD1. V shed 6 bases, J shed 6 bases, and the junction held 7 bases outside the gene matches. CDR1 and CDR2 from the germline V gene are LNHDA and SQIVND (reference sequence). This CDR3 comprises 13 residues. The CDR3 coding sequence is TGTGCCAGTAGCTTTGGGACAGTTAATGGCTACACCTTC. It translates to CASSFGTVNGYTF.

V and J are TRBV19 and TRBJ1-4; D gene unclear. The CDR3 sequence is 17 residues long. Germline CDR1 LNHDA, CDR2 SQIVND (reference sequence). The V gene lost 3 bases and the J gene lost 0 bases, with 14 bases spanning the gap. CDR3 protein: CASSIKAGSATNEKLFF. CDR3 DNA: TGTGCCAGTAGTATTAAGGCGGGCAGTGCAACTAATGAAAAACTGTTTTTT.

This clone was found a few times. This chain joins TRBV6-5 and TRBJ1-1; D perhaps matches TRBD1 (6 bases). The V end lost 3 bases, the J end lost 0 bases, and 8 bases lay between the germline ends. Germline CDR1 reads MNHEY; CDR2 reads SVGAGI. This CDR3 is built from 14 residues. The CDR3 region is CASSYGTMNTEAFF. The CDR3 DNA is TGTGCCAGCAGTTATGGGACAATGAACACTGAAGCTTTCTTT.

The genes are TRBV9 and TRBJ1-1; D gene ambiguous. The CDR3 loop spans 16 amino acids. V lost 5 bases to trimming and J lost 2 bases, with 19 bases between them. CDR1 is SGDLS and CDR2 is YYNGEE in the germline V gene. The CDR3 loop reads CASRAMVRKRNTEAFF. The CDR3, as DNA: TGTGCCAGCAGAGCGATGGTCCGGAAACGAAACACTGAAGCTTTCTTT. Full variable domain (missing parts from reference TRBV9 and TRBJ1-1): DSGVTQTPKHLITATGQRVTLRCSPRSGDLSVYWYQQSLDQGLQFLIQYYNGEERAKGNILERFSAQQFPDLHSELNLSSLELGDSALYFCASRAMVRKRNTEAFFGQGTRLTVV.

To note about this clone: The same CDR3 can be traced to other DNA sequences in this sample. Here the CDR3 DNA reads TGTGCCAGCAGTCGCGACAGGGACACTGAAGCTTTCTTT. This encodes CASSRDRDTEAFF. The chain links TRBV12-3 or TRBV12-4 to TRBJ1-1, with TRBD1 identical over 7 bases. V was pared by 5 bases and J by 3 bases, with 3 bases of the junction left unmatched. CDR3 length equals 13 residues.

This chain connects TRBV6-2 or TRBV6-3 to TRBJ2-2, with 11 bases matching TRBD2. V shed 2 bases, J shed 3 bases, and the junction held 8 bases outside the gene matches. Germline values: CDR1 MNHEY, CDR2 SVGEGT. CDR3 length: 18 residues. The CDR3 bases are TGTGCCAGCAGTTACCCAATTACTAGCGGGGGATACACCGGGGAGCTGTTTTTT. Protein product: CASSYPITSGGYTGELFF.

The chain is built from TRBV18 and TRBJ1-1, with unresolved D. Trimming took 5 bases from V and 0 from J, leaving 16 bases between them. The CDR3 runs 16 residues. Per germline, CDR1 KGHSH and CDR2 LQKENI. The CDR3 sequence is CASSTGGGRLNTEAFF. The CDR3 coding sequence is TGTGCCAGCTCAACTGGAGGCGGGCGTTTGAACACTGAAGCTTTCTTT.

The chain is built from TRBV4-1 and TRBJ1-1; D is possibly TRBD1 (6 bases). Germline V lookup: CDR1 MGHRA, CDR2 YSYEKL. This CDR3 has 14 amino acids. V lost 0 bases and J 6 bases, leaving 11 bases between the germline ends. The CDR3 region is CASSQDSRGAEAFF. The CDR3 bases are TGCGCCAGCAGCCAAGACTCCAGGGGCGCTGAAGCTTTCTTT.

The rearrangement uses TRBV7-9 and TRBJ2-3; 8 bases map to TRBD2. V lost 2 bases and J lost 1; bases outside the gene matches: 2. Germline lookup yields CDR1 SEHNR and CDR2 FQNEAQ (reference sequence). CDR3 length: 15 amino acids. Here the CDR3 DNA reads TGTGCCAGCAGCTTACGGGGGGGTGGCACAGATACGCAGTATTTT. Its translation is CASSLRGGGTDTQYF.

This clone was detected only once. The CDR3 region has the DNA TGTGCCAGCAGTTACTCGGGGGGTTCAGGCACTGAAGCTTTCTTT. Its translation is CASSYSGGSGTEAFF. The chain employs TRBV6-5 and TRBJ1-1, with D perhaps TRBD1 (5 bases). This CDR3 spans 15 amino acids. Germline-derived CDR1 and CDR2 are MNHEY and SVGAGI. Trimming stripped 0 bases from V and 4 bases from J, with 12 bases between.

The chain joins TRBV19 to TRBJ1-5; 7 bases match TRBD1. The CDR3 contains 17 residues. The trim removed 5 bases at V and 6 bases at J, leaving 16 bases unmatched. Germline V gene data show CDR1 as LNHDA and CDR2 as SQIVND (reference sequence). The CDR3 DNA follows: TGTGCCAGTAGTTACACCCTAATCCTGACAGGGTTTCAGCCCCAGCATTTT. As protein: CASSYTLILTGFQPQHF.

This clone was observed once. CDR3 bases: TGCAGCGTTGATACTAGCACAGATACGCAGTATTTT. This codes for CSVDTSTDTQYF. This chain links TRBV29-1 with TRBJ2-3; D call uncertain. Per germline, CDR1 SQVTM and CDR2 ANQGSEA. Trimming cost V 3 bases and J 0 bases, with 4 bases left between them. There are 12 residues in the CDR3.